This T cell receptor beta chain is from a study of blood T cell repertoires in COVID-19. The table came from immunoSEQ multiplex PCR; TCRdb's copy has only in-frame clones and leaves some out. Here the sample spans 250,000 to 350,000 clones, around nine tenths being singletons. The specimen sequenced was PBMCs or T cells enriched from blood (not recorded which). The TCR originated in a man between 60 and 70 years old who had recovered from COVID-19.

The CDR3 DNA reads as TGTGCCAGCAGTGAATTGGGGCCGAACACTGAAGCTTTCTTT. This gives the protein CASSELGPNTEAFF. The chain recombines TRBV25-1 with TRBJ1-1; D possibly corresponds to TRBD1 (5 bases). The CDR3 covers 14 residues. Germline CDR1 reads MGHDK; CDR2 reads SYGVNS. The germline V and J ends were trimmed by 1 base and 1 base, with 7 bases remaining between them. Based on the CDR3 plus reference TRBV25-1 and TRBJ1-1, the full variable domain is EADIYQTPRYLVIGTGKKITLECSQTMGHDKMYWYQQDPGMELHLIHYSYGVNSTEKGDLSSESTVSRIRTEHFPLTLESARPSHTSQYLCASSELGPNTEAFFGQGTRLTVV.